The subject of this entry is one T cell receptor beta chain. Its antigen is undetermined. The CDR3 has 13 amino acids. The germline V and J ends were trimmed by 4 bases and 4 bases, with 8 bases remaining between them. Germline lookup yields CDR1 SEHNR and CDR2 FQNEAQ (reference sequence). This entry is derived from a study of lymphopenia after photon versus proton radiotherapy. Study results and limitations: Proton therapy kept repertoires fairly stable, unlike photons, which gained effector/memory cells.

Sequencing used immunoSEQ multiplex PCR; TCRdb keeps in-frame clones, though not all of them. Of 15,000 to 20,000 clones listed, roughly nine tenths are singletons. Specimen: peripheral blood, collected from a patient treated with proton-based radiotherapy. The clonotype was recovered from a man between 65 and 80 years old with pancreatic cancer. This rearrangement joins TRBV7-9 to TRBJ1-3; D possibly corresponds to TRBD1 (5 bases). This CDR3 is CASSSGAGNTIYF. The CDR3 bases are TGTGCCAGCAGCTCCGGGGCCGGAAACACCATATATTTT.